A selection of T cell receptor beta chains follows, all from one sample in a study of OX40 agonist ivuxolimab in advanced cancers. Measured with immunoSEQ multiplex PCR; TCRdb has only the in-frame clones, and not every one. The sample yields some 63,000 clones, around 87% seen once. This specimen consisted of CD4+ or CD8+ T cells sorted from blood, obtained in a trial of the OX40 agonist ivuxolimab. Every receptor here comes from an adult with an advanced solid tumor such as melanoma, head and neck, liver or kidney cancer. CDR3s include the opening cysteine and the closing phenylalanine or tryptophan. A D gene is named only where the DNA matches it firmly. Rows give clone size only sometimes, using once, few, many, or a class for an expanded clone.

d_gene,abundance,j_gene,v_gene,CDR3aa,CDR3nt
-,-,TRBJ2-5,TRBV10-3,CAISGHNQETQYF,TGTGCCATCAGTGGCCATAACCAAGAGACCCAGTACTTC
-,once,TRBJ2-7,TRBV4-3,CASSQDGGFEQYF,TGCGCCAGCAGCCAAGATGGGGGCTTCGAGCAGTACTTC
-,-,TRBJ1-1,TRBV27,CASSSSGLRYTEAFF,TGTGCCAGCAGTTCATCGGGGTTACGTTACACTGAAGCTTTCTTT
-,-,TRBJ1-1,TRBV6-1,CASNRVWAEAFF,TGTGCCAGCAACCGGGTTTGGGCTGAAGCTTTCTTT
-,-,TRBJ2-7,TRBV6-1,CASSALLAPPYEQYF,TGTGCCAGCAGTGCCTTACTAGCCCCCCCCTACGAGCAGTACTTC
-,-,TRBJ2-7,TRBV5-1,CASSLGGQRYEQYF,TGCGCCAGCAGCTTGGGGGGCCAGAGATACGAGCAGTACTTC
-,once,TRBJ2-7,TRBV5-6,CASSLRAYEQYF,TGTGCCAGCAGCTTGAGGGCCTACGAGCAGTACTTC
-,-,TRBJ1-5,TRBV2,CASSSSQGGYQPQHF,TGTGCCAGCAGTAGTTCCCAGGGAGGGTATCAGCCCCAGCATTTT
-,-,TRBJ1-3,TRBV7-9,CASSLAVVSGNTIYF,TGTGCCAGCAGCTTAGCGGTGGTCTCTGGAAACACCATATATTTT
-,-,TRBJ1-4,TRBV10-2,CASSRQVGEKLFF,TGCGCCAGCAGTCGGCAGGTGGGGGAAAAACTGTTTTTT
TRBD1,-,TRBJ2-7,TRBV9,CASSVDWTGSYEQYF,TGTGCCAGCAGCGTAGATTGGACAGGGTCCTACGAGCAGTACTTC
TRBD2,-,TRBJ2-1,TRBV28,CASSPPGLAGNNEQFF,TGTGCCAGCAGTCCCCCCGGACTAGCGGGGAACAATGAGCAGTTCTTC
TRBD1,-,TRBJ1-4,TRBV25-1,CASGRRGQGEKLFF,TGTGCCAGCGGACGCAGGGGGCAGGGGGAAAAACTGTTTTTT
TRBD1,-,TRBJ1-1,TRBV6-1,CASSSSDRQNTEAFF,TGTGCCAGCAGCTCCTCGGACAGGCAGAACACTGAAGCTTTCTTT
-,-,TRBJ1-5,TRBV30,CAWSKGNSNQPQHF,TGTGCCTGGTCCAAGGGGAATAGCAATCAGCCCCAGCACTTT
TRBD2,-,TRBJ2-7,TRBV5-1,CASSLGGRAYEQYF,TGCGCCAGCAGTCTCGGCGGGAGGGCCTACGAGCAGTACTTC
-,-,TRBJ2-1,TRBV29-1,CSGWAYNEQFF,TGCAGCGGATGGGCCTACAATGAGCAGTTCTTC
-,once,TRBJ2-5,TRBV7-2,CASSQETQYF,TGTGCCAGCAGCCAAGAGACCCAGTACTTC
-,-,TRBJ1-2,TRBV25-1,CASRTAYGYTF,TGTGCCAGCAGGACAGCCTATGGCTACACCTTC
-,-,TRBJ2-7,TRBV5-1,CASSLAGEFEQYF,TGCGCCAGCAGCTTGGCCGGGGAGTTCGAGCAGTACTTC
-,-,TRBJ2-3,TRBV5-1,CASRDTGGFSDTQYF,TGCGCCAGCAGGGATACCGGGGGATTTTCAGATACGCAGTATTTT
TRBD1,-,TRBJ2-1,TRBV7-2,CASSSGTGGKGNEQFF,TGTGCCAGCAGCTCAGGGACAGGGGGAAAAGGCAATGAGCAGTTCTTC